A selection of T cell receptor beta chains follows, all from one sample in a study of blood T cell repertoires in COVID-19. TCRdb keeps only in-frame clones here, not all; method: immunoSEQ multiplex PCR. The sample includes around 170,000 clones, about nine tenths of them seen just once. The sequenced sample consisted of PBMCs or T cells enriched from blood (not recorded which). Source of these receptors: a woman aged 18-29 years who had recovered from COVID-19. Both conserved end residues are part of each CDR3. The D gene is left open where the match is weak. For some rows the clone size is stated as once, few or many, or as a class when expanded; others skip it.

abundance: .; j_gene: TRBJ2-1; d_gene: TRBD2; v_gene: TRBV7-2; CDR3nt: TGTGCCAGCAGCTCTACTAGCGGGAGAACCCACAATGAGCAGTTCTTC; CDR3aa: CASSSTSGRTHNEQFF
abundance: .; j_gene: TRBJ1-1; d_gene: TRBD1; v_gene: TRBV28; CDR3nt: TGTGCCAGCAGTTTTAGGGGGCACACTGAAGCTTTCTTT; CDR3aa: CASSFRGHTEAFF
abundance: once; j_gene: TRBJ2-6; d_gene: TRBD1; v_gene: TRBV27; CDR3nt: TGTGCCAGCAGGTTCGGGACAGGGGCTTCTGGGGCCAACGTCCTGACTTTC; CDR3aa: CASRFGTGASGANVLTF
abundance: .; j_gene: TRBJ2-3; d_gene: .; v_gene: TRBV24-1; CDR3nt: TGTGCCACCAGTGATTCCCCGGGGTTCACAGATACGCAGTATTTT; CDR3aa: CATSDSPGFTDTQYF
abundance: .; j_gene: TRBJ1-6; d_gene: .; v_gene: TRBV2; CDR3nt: TGTGCCAGCACGACTAACGGGGATGGGAATTCACCCCTCCACTTT; CDR3aa: CASTTNGDGNSPLHF
abundance: .; j_gene: TRBJ1-1; d_gene: .; v_gene: TRBV30; CDR3nt: TGTGCCCCTGGGAGGGAGGTAAGTGCGGCTTTCTTT; CDR3aa: CAPGREVSAAFF
abundance: .; j_gene: TRBJ1-6; d_gene: .; v_gene: TRBV2; CDR3nt: TGTGCCAGCAAAAGTTGGGCAGATAATTCACCCCTCCACTTT; CDR3aa: CASKSWADNSPLHF
abundance: few; j_gene: TRBJ2-1; d_gene: .; v_gene: TRBV28; CDR3nt: TGTGCCAGCCAAGCGGGTCACTCCTCCTACAATGAGCAGTTCTTC; CDR3aa: CASQAGHSSYNEQFF
abundance: .; j_gene: TRBJ1-1; d_gene: .; v_gene: TRBV19; CDR3nt: TGTGCCACCTCAGACAGCCCTTGGGGCACTGAAGCTTTCTTT; CDR3aa: CATSDSPWGTEAFF
abundance: .; j_gene: TRBJ1-5; d_gene: TRBD1; v_gene: TRBV19; CDR3nt: TGTGCCAGTAGCCTGACAGGGGCGAATAATCATCCCCAGCATTTT; CDR3aa: CASSLTGANNHPQHF
abundance: .; j_gene: TRBJ2-3; d_gene: TRBD1; v_gene: TRBV11-2; CDR3nt: TGTGCCAGCAGCTTAGTGGGGACAGGGGCCACTCACACAGATACGCAGTATTTT; CDR3aa: CASSLVGTGATHTDTQYF
abundance: .; j_gene: TRBJ1-6; d_gene: .; v_gene: TRBV5-1; CDR3nt: TGCGCCAGCTCTCCGCGGGGCGGTGGATCACCCCTCCACTTT; CDR3aa: CASSPRGGGSPLHF
abundance: .; j_gene: TRBJ2-3; d_gene: .; v_gene: TRBV10-3; CDR3nt: TGTGCCATCAGTGAGTCGGAGGCTAATACAGATACGCAGTATTTT; CDR3aa: CAISESEANTDTQYF
abundance: .; j_gene: TRBJ1-2; d_gene: .; v_gene: TRBV28; CDR3nt: TGTGCCAGCAGTTTAAGTGCGGGGGCGACGGGCTACACCTTC; CDR3aa: CASSLSAGATGYTF
abundance: .; j_gene: TRBJ2-3; d_gene: TRBD2; v_gene: TRBV10-3; CDR3nt: TGTGCCATAAGGACTAGCGGGCCCCAAGGTAGCACAGATACGCAGTATTTT; CDR3aa: CAIRTSGPQGSTDTQYF